This is a list of T cell receptor beta chains from one sample in a study of blood T cell repertoires in COVID-19. Here immunoSEQ multiplex PCR was the method, and the copy in TCRdb shows in-frame clones only, minus some. This table has a few hundred thousand clones, more than 80% appearing once. The specimen sequenced was peripheral blood. The receptor source for this set is a man in his late teens or twenties who had recovered from COVID-19. Each CDR3 is given without its conserved first and last residue. Clone size appears in some rows only: once, few, many, or a class for an expanded clone.

TRBJ1-2 | - | TRBV10-3 | AISGGRDRGRINYGYT
TRBJ2-3 | - | TRBV4-1 | ASSQTRGPSTDTQY
TRBJ1-1 | - | TRBV15 | ATSRDRAFTTEAF
TRBJ1-2 | - | TRBV19 | ASTPGTRAWGYGYT
TRBJ2-5 | - | TRBV4-1 | ASSQPRTGPQETQY
TRBJ1-4 | - | TRBV5-4 | ASNSDSNEKLF
TRBJ2-7 | - | TRBV12-3/TRBV12-4 | ASTLRGLGEQY
TRBJ1-1 | - | TRBV4-3 | ASSQEGGNTEAF
TRBJ1-1 | - | TRBV3-1/TRBV3-2 | ASRKAAGQVEAF
TRBJ1-4 | - | TRBV19 | ASSTRQLNEKLF
TRBJ1-5 | few | TRBV14 | ASSPGLSQPQH
TRBJ1-2 | - | TRBV7-3 | ASSSGLGYGYT
TRBJ1-1 | - | TRBV6-5 | ASSYGGGGGTEAF
TRBJ1-2 | - | TRBV5-6 | ASSFLDKENGYT
TRBJ1-1 | - | TRBV5-6 | ASSLYGENTEAF
TRBJ1-1 | once | TRBV15 | ATSRDRRNTEAF
TRBJ1-1 | once | TRBV12-5 | ASGLAVGEVTEAF
TRBJ2-7 | - | TRBV7-3 | ASSSDRGVEQY
TRBJ2-1 | - | TRBV29-1 | SVEGLAGATSYYNEQF
TRBJ1-4 | - | TRBV7-9 | ASSLGQEKLF
TRBJ2-3 | - | TRBV2 | ASSASGLPRGTDTQY
TRBJ1-5 | - | TRBV6-5 | ASSSQGASNQPQH
TRBJ1-2 | once | TRBV19 | ATTPLQGRGGYGYT
TRBJ2-2 | - | TRBV6-2/TRBV6-3 | ASSFRAGELF
TRBJ2-5 | - | TRBV5-1 | ASSPGRIQETQY
TRBJ2-1 | - | TRBV11-2 | ASSLGKAGLKF
TRBJ2-1 | once | TRBV9 | ASSPGASGGNEQF
TRBJ2-3 | - | TRBV7-9 | ASSPGLAEDTQY
TRBJ2-3 | - | TRBV4-2 | ASSQDFASGFTDTQY
TRBJ2-3 | once | TRBV5-4 | ASSLALSDTQY
TRBJ2-1 | - | TRBV5-1 | ASSLGLASDEQF
TRBJ1-5 | - | TRBV18 | ASSLGNSNQPQH
TRBJ1-1 | - | TRBV6-6 | ASRGGGPPEAF
TRBJ1-1 | - | TRBV29-1 | SVNRLEAF
TRBJ1-1 | few | TRBV6-2/TRBV6-3 | ASSYTPGWERAF
TRBJ2-7 | - | TRBV7-2 | ASSLAEDRATYEQY
TRBJ1-1 | once | TRBV12-3/TRBV12-4 | ASSSTSDTEAF
TRBJ1-1 | - | TRBV19 | ASRRTGDTEAF
TRBJ2-1 | once | TRBV7-6 | ASSPGGLQWAF
TRBJ1-1 | - | TRBV9 | ASSAGTGITEAF
TRBJ2-1 | - | TRBV5-1 | ASSWTRDRWDEQF
TRBJ1-1 | - | TRBV20-1 | SASGGDPKSGTEAF
TRBJ2-7 | - | TRBV6-5 | ASSYIHLAAYEQY
TRBJ1-2 | - | TRBV7-2 | ASSTLTDYGYT